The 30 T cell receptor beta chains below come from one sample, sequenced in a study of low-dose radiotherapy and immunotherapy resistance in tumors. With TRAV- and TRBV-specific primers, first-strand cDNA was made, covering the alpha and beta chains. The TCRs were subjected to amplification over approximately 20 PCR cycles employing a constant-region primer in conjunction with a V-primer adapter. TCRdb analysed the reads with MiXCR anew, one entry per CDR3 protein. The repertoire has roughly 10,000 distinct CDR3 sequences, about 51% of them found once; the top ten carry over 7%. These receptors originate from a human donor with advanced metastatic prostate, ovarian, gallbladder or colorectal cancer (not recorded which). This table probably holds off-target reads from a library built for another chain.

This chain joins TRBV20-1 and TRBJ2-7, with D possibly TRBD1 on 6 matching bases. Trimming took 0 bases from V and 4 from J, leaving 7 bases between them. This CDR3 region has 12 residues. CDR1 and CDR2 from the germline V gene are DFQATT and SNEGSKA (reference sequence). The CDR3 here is CSAREGAYEQYF. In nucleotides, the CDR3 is TGCAGTGCTAGAGAGGGGGCGTACGAGCAGTACTTC.

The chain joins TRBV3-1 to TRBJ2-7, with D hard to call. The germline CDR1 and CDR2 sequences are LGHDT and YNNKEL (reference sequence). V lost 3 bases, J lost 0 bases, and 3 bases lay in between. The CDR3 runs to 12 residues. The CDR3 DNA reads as TGTGCCAGCAGCCATCTCTCCTACGAGCAGTACTTC. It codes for CASSHLSYEQYF.

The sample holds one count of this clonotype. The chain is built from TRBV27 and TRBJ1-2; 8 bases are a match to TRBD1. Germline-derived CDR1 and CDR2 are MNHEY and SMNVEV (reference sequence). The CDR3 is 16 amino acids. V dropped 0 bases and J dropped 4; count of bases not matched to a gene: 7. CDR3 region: CASSLSPGTGSYGYTF. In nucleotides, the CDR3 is TGTGCCAGCAGTTTATCTCCCGGGACAGGCTCCTATGGCTACACCTTC.

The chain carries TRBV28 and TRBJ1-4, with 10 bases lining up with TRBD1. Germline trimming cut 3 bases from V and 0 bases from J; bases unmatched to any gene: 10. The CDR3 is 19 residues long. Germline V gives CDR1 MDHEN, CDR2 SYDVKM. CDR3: CASSLNRDRGHATNEKLFF. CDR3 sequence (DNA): TGTGCCAGCAGTTTGAACCGGGACAGGGGTCATGCAACTAATGAAAAACTGTTTTTT.

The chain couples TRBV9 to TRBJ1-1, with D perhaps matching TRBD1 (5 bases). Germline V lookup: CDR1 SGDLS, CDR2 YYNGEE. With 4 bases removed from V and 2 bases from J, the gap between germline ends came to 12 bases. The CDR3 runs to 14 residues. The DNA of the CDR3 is TGTGCCAGCAGCCCCTTTGGGGGAAACACTGAAGCTTTCTTT. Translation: CASSPFGGNTEAFF.

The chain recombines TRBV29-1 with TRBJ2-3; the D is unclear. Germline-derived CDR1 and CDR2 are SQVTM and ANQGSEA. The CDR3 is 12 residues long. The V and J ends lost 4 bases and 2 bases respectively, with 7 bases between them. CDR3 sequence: CSVVHSTDTQYF. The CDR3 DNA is TGCAGCGTTGTTCACTCCACAGATACGCAGTATTTT.

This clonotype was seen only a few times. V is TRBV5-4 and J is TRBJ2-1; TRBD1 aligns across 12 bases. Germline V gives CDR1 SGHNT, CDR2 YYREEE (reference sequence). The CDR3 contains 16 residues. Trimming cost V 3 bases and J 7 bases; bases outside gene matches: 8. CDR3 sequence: CASSSGTGGIKNEQFF. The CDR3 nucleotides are TGTGCCAGCAGCTCAGGGACAGGGGGCATCAAGAATGAGCAGTTCTTC.

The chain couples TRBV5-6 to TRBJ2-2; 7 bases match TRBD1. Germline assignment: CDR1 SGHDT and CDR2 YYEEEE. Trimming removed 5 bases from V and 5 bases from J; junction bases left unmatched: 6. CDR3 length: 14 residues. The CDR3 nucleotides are TGTGCCAGCAGACGGGACAGTCAAACCGGGGAGCTGTTTTTT. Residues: CASRRDSQTGELFF.

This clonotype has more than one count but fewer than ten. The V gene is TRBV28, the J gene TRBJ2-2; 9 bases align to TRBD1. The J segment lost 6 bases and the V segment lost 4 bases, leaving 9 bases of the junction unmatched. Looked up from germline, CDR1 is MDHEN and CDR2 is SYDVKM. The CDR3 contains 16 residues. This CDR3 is CASSSLTGQGPGELFF. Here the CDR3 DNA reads TGTGCCAGCAGTTCGCTAACGGGACAGGGCCCCGGGGAGCTGTTTTTT.

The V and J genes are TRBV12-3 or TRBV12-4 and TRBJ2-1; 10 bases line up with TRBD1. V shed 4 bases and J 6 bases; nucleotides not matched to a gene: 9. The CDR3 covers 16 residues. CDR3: CASSSPAGQGINEQFF. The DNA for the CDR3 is TGTGCCAGCAGTTCCCCCGCGGGACAGGGGATCAATGAGCAGTTCTTC.

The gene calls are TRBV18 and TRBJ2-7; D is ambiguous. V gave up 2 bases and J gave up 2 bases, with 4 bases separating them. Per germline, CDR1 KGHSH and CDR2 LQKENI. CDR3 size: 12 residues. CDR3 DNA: TGTGCCAGCTCACCAGGGACCTACGAGCAGTACTTC. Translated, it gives CASSPGTYEQYF.

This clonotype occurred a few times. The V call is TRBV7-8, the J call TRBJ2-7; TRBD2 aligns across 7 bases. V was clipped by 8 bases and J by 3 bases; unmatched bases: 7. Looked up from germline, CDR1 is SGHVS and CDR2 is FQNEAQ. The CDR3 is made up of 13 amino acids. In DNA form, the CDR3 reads TGTGCCAGCGGGGGGGGTACCGGCTACGAGCAGTACTTC. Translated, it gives CASGGGTGYEQYF.

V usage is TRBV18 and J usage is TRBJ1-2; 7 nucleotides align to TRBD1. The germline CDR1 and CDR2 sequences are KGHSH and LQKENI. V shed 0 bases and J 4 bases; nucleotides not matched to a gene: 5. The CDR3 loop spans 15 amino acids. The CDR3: CASSPPAGQTYGYTF. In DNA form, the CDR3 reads TGTGCCAGCTCACCACCGGCGGGACAGACCTATGGCTACACCTTC.

The CDR3 sequence is CASRRTSGGNEQFF. DNA of the CDR3: TGTGCCAGCAGGCGGACTAGCGGGGGAAATGAGCAGTTCTTC. The genes are TRBV2 and TRBJ2-1; 13 bases line up with TRBD2. V was pared by 6 bases and J by 7 bases, with 3 bases of the junction left unmatched. This CDR3 is 14 amino acids long. Germline CDR1 is SNHLY and CDR2 is FYNNEI.

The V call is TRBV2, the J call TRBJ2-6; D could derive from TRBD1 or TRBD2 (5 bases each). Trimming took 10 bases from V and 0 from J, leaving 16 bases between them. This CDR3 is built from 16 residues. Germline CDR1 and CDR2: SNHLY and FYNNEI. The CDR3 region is CANFRDASSGANVLTF. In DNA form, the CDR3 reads TGTGCCAATTTCCGGGACGCAAGCTCTGGGGCCAACGTCCTGACTTTC.

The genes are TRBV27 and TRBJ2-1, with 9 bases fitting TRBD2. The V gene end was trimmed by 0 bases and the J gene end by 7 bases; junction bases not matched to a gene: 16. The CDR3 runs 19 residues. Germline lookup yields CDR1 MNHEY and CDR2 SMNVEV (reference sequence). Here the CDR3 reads CASSLSSAGGPWGWNEQFF. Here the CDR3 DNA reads TGTGCCAGCAGTTTATCTTCGGCGGGAGGGCCTTGGGGGTGGAATGAGCAGTTCTTC.

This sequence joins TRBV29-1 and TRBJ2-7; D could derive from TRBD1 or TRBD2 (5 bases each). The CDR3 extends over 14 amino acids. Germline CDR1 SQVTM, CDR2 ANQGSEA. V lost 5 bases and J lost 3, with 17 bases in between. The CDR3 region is CSVSPGTDNYEQYF. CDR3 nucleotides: TGCAGCGTTTCACCTGGGACGGATAACTACGAGCAGTACTTC.

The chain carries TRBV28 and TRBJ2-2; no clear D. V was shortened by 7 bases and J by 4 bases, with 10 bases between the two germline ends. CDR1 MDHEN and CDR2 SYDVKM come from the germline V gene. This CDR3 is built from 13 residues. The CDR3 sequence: CASTPRGTGELFF. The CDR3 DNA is TGTGCCAGCACCCCTAGAGGCACCGGGGAGCTGTTTTTT.

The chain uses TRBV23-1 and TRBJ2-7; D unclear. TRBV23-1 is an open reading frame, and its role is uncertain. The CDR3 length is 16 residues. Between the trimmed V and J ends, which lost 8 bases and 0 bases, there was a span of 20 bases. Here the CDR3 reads CASLLPGPEDSYEQYF. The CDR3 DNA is TGCGCCAGCCTACTTCCCGGGCCCGAAGACTCCTACGAGCAGTACTTC.

CDR3 sequence: CASSGTFQWSNTEAFF. CDR3 DNA: TGTGCCAGCAGTGGGACCTTCCAGTGGTCGAACACTGAAGCTTTCTTT. The V gene is TRBV6-1, the J gene TRBJ1-1; unclear D gene. CDR3 size: 16 residues. Germline CDR1 MNHNS, CDR2 SASEGT. Trimming took off 4 bases at V and 1 base at J, with 16 bases between the two ends.

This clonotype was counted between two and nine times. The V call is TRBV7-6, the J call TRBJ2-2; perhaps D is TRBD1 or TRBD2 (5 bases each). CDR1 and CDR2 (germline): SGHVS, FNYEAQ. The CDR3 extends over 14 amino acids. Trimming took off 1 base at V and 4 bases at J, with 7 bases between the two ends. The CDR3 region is CASSLDGGTGELFF. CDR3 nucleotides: TGTGCCAGCAGCTTAGATGGGGGCACCGGGGAGCTGTTTTTT.

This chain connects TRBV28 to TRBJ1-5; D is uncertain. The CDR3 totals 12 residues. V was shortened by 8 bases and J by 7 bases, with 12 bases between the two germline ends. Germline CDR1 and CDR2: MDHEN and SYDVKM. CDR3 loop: CASLASGQPQHF. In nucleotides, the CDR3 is TGTGCCAGCCTAGCCAGCGGCCAGCCCCAGCATTTT.

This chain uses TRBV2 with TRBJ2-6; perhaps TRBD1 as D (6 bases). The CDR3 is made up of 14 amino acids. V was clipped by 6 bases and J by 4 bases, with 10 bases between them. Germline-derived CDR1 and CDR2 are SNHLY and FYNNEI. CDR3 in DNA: TGTGCCAGCAGGGACAGATCCGGGGCCAACGTCCTGACTTTC. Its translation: CASRDRSGANVLTF.

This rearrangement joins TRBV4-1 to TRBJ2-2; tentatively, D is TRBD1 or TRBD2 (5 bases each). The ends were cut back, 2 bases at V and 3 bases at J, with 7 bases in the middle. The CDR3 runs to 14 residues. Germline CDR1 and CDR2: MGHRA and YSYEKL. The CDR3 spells CASSQPGHTGELFF. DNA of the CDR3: TGCGCCAGCAGCCAACCGGGGCACACCGGGGAGCTGTTTTTT.

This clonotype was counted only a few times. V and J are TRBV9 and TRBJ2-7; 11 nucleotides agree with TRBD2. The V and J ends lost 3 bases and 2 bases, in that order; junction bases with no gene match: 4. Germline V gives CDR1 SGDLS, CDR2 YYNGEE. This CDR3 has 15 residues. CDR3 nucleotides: TGTGCCAGCAGCGCGGGACTAGCGGACACCTACGAGCAGTACTTC. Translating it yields CASSAGLADTYEQYF.

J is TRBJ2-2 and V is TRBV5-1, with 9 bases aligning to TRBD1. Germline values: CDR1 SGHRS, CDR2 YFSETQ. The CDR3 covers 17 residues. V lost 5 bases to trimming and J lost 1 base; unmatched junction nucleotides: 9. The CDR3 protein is CASRTLKTGGNTGELFF. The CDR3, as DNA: TGCGCCAGCAGGACTCTAAAGACAGGGGGGAACACCGGGGAGCTGTTTTTT. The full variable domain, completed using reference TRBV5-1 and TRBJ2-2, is KAGVTQTPRYLIKTRGQQVTLSCSPISGHRSVSWYQQTPGQGLQFLFEYFSETQRNKGNFPGRFSGRQFSNSRSEMNVSTLELGDSALYLCASRTLKTGGNTGELFFGEGSRLTVL.

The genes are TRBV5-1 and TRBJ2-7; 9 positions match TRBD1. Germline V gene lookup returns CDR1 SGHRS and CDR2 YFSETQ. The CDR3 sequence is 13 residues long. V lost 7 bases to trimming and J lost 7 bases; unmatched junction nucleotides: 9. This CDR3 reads CASRQGVIGEQYF. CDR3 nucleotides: TGCGCCAGCCGACAGGGGGTTATTGGGGAGCAGTACTTC.

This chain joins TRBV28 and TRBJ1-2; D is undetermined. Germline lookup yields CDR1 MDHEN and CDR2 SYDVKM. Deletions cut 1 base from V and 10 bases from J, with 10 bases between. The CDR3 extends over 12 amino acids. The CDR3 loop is CASSLLLGDYTF. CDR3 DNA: TGTGCCAGCAGTTTATTGTTGGGTGACTACACCTTC.

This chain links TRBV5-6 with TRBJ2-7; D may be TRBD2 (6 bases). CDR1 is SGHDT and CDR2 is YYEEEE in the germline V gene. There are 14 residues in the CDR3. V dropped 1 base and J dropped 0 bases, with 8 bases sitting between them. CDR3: CASSLPGGSYEQYF. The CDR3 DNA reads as TGTGCCAGCAGCTTGCCCGGGGGCTCCTACGAGCAGTACTTC. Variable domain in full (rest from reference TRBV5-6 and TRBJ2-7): DAGVTQSPTHLIKTRGQQVTLRCSPKSGHDTVSWYQQALGQGPQFIFQYYEEEERQRGNFPDRFSGHQFPNYSSELNVNALLLGDSALYLCASSLPGGSYEQYFGPGTRLTVT.

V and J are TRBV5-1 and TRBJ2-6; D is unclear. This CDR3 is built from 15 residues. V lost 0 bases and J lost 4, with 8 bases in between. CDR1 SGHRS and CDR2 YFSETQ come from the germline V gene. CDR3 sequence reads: CASSLGPAGANVLTF. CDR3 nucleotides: TGCGCCAGCAGCTTGGGCCCGGCGGGGGCCAACGTCCTGACTTTC.